This TCR beta chain was captured in a study of cytomegalovirus exposure and HLA in healthy donors. Whole-study context: The 95 to 150 validation repertoires used a platform that matched the one used for the approximately 690 first-cohort repertoires, as a later analysis reported.

TCRdb's copy holds only in-frame clones and misses some; the assay was immunoSEQ multiplex PCR. There are approximately 60,000 clones in the sample; 80% to 95% occur only once, and about 2.9% lies in the top ten. The CDR3 loop spans 15 amino acids. The germline V gene has CDR1 KGHSH and CDR2 LQKENI. The V gene end was trimmed by 8 bases and the J gene end by 1 base; junction bases not matched to a gene: 6. The material sequenced was PBMCs. The rearrangement uses TRBV18 and TRBJ1-1; 11 bases match TRBD1. This clonotype was sampled from a man between 18 and 35 years old in good health and CMV-seronegative. The CDR3 reads CASLSDRGQNTEAFF. CDR3 bases: TGTGCCAGCCTTTCGGACAGGGGGCAGAACACTGAAGCTTTCTTT.